A single sample is the source of the 6 T cell receptor beta chains below, sequenced in a study of shared clonotypes between healthy human individuals. Profiled with immunoSEQ multiplex PCR; TCRdb holds only in-frame clones, not every one. This repertoire shows about 330,000 clones, around 67% found once; its top ten account for around a tenth. Source material: memory CD4+ T cells sorted from blood. Sample subset: CD45RA-negative fraction. All receptors come from a man in his thirties or forties in good health.

This clone was detected only a few times. The chain has TRBV4-1 and TRBJ1-3; D gene uncertain. CDR1 and CDR2 from the germline V gene are MGHRA and YSYEKL. V lost 0 bases and J lost 0, with 6 bases in between. This CDR3 is built from 15 residues. Here the CDR3 DNA reads TGCGCCAGCAGCCAAGATTGGTCCTCTGGAAACACCATATATTTT. Translating gives CASSQDWSSGNTIYF.

The V and J genes are TRBV10-3 and TRBJ2-3, with 9 bases aligning to TRBD2. The germline gives CDR1 ENHRY, CDR2 SYGVKD. J was trimmed by 0 bases and V by 4 bases; bases with no gene match: 2. The CDR3 has 15 residues. The DNA of the CDR3 is TGTGCCATCAGTGGTACTAGCGGGAGCACAGATACGCAGTATTTT. Its protein product is CAISGTSGSTDTQYF.

V usage is TRBV9 and J usage is TRBJ1-3; no clear D gene. Trimming pared 0 bases from V and 0 bases from J, leaving 10 bases between. Germline V gene data show CDR1 as SGDLS and CDR2 as YYNGEE. The CDR3 contains 16 residues. The CDR3 sequence is CASSVDRAASGNTIYF. In DNA, the CDR3 is TGTGCCAGCAGCGTAGACCGGGCCGCCTCTGGAAACACCATATATTTT.

CDR3 amino acids: CASSLDNAAGSYEQYF. The CDR3, as DNA: TGTGCCAGCAGCTTAGATAATGCGGCGGGCTCCTACGAGCAGTACTTC. The rearrangement links TRBV11-2 to TRBJ2-7; possibly TRBD2 for D (5 bases). V lost 0 bases, J lost 0 bases, and 12 bases lay in between. This CDR3 has 16 amino acids. Germline values: CDR1 SGHAT, CDR2 FQNNGV. The full variable domain, its missing parts supplied by reference TRBV11-2 and TRBJ2-7, is EAGVAQSPRYKIIEKRQSVAFWCNPISGHATLYWYQQILGQGPKLLIQFQNNGVVDDSQLPKDRFSAERLKGVDSTLKIQPAKLEDSAVYLCASSLDNAAGSYEQYFGPGTRLTVT.

The chain has TRBV4-1 and TRBJ1-3, with D possibly matching TRBD1 (6 bases). The CDR3 contains 17 residues. The V end lost 3 bases, the J end lost 0 bases, and 15 bases lay between the germline ends. In germline, CDR1 is MGHRA, CDR2 YSYEKL. CDR3 sequence reads: CASSQERQANSGNTIYF. The CDR3 nucleotides are TGCGCCAGCAGCCAGGAGCGACAGGCGAACTCTGGAAACACCATATATTTT.

The gene calls are TRBV6-1 and TRBJ2-7, with 9 bases that match TRBD2. Germline CDR1 and CDR2: MNHNS and SASEGT. This CDR3 comprises 16 residues. Unmatched junction bases numbered 12, after V lost 3 bases and J lost 6 bases. The CDR3 spells CASSEGISGSLGEQYF. The DNA for the CDR3 is TGTGCCAGCAGTGAGGGGATTAGCGGGAGTCTTGGCGAGCAGTACTTC.